The 14 T cell receptor beta chains below all came from one sample that was sequenced in a study of blood T cell repertoires in COVID-19. Using immunoSEQ multiplex PCR, the repertoire was profiled, and TCRdb retains in-frame clones only, with some absent. Altogether 150,000 to 200,000 clones are present, 65% to 85% being singletons, with the ten largest covering about 4.8%. Source material: peripheral blood. The receptor set was obtained from a woman in her 30s with acute or convalescent COVID-19.

V gene TRBV10-3 combines with J gene TRBJ2-1; the match to TRBD1 covers 8 bases. CDR1 ENHRY and CDR2 SYGVKD come from the germline V gene. With V trimmed by 7 bases and J by 3 bases, 2 bases remained unmatched. The CDR3 extends over 13 amino acids. The CDR3: CAITGQGYNEQFF. In nucleotides, the CDR3 is TGTGCCATCACTGGACAGGGCTACAATGAGCAGTTCTTC.

This clone was counted a single time. This sequence joins TRBV11-3 and TRBJ2-2; TRBD1 agrees at 7 bases. The CDR3 has 17 amino acids. Trimming removed 0 bases from V and 0 bases from J; junction bases left unmatched: 4. Germline V CDR1 and CDR2: SGHNT, YENEEA. The CDR3 reads CASSLDSGTANTGELFF. CDR3 sequence (DNA): TGTGCCAGCAGCTTAGACTCCGGGACAGCGAACACCGGGGAGCTGTTTTTT. The full variable domain, rest sourced from reference TRBV11-3 and TRBJ2-2, is EAGVVQSPRYKIIEKKQPVAFWCNPISGHNTLYWYLQNLGQGPELLIRYENEEAVDDSQLPKDRFSAERLKGVDSTLKIQPAELGDSAVYLCASSLDSGTANTGELFFGEGSRLTVL.

The rearrangement links TRBV6-1 to TRBJ1-3; D gene uncertain. CDR3 length: 13 residues. Per the germline V gene, CDR1 is MNHNS and CDR2 is SASEGT. V shed 0 bases and J shed 4 bases, with 4 bases lying between them. This CDR3 is CASSEARGNTIYF. CDR3 bases: TGTGCCAGCAGTGAAGCCAGGGGAAACACCATATATTTT.

This chain joins TRBV12-5 and TRBJ2-1; 10 bases map to TRBD1. Germline V gives CDR1 LGHNT, CDR2 FRNRAP. V was pared by 0 bases and J by 4 bases, with 21 bases of the junction left unmatched. The CDR3 length is 22 residues. The CDR3 here is CASGLVLGPIGQGDLLYNEQFF. In nucleotides, the CDR3 is TGTGCTAGTGGTTTGGTTCTGGGTCCTATTGGACAGGGGGACCTATTATACAATGAGCAGTTCTTC.

This rearrangement joins TRBV7-9 to TRBJ1-1, with no clear D. Per germline, CDR1 SEHNR and CDR2 FQNEAQ (reference sequence). This CDR3 contains 16 residues. Deletions cut 2 bases from V and 4 bases from J, with 17 bases between. CDR3 bases: TGTGCCAGCAGCTTATTTTCGTCACGGGGTGGCACTGAAGCTTTCTTT. This codes for CASSLFSSRGGTEAFF. The full variable domain, with the rest looked up from reference TRBV7-9 and TRBJ1-1, is DTGVSQNPRHKITKRGQNVTFRCDPISEHNRLYWYRQTLGQGPEFLTYFQNEAQLEKSRLLSDRFSAERPKGSFSTLEIQRTEQGDSAMYLCASSLFSSRGGTEAFFGQGTRLTVV.

The rearrangement joins TRBV28 to TRBJ1-5, with D unclear. V shed 3 bases and J shed 9 bases, with 15 bases lying between them. The CDR3 is made up of 14 amino acids. Germline lookup yields CDR1 MDHEN and CDR2 SYDVKM. The CDR3 loop reads CASSFPIPRSPQHF. CDR3 in DNA: TGTGCCAGCAGTTTTCCTATCCCCCGGTCGCCCCAGCATTTT.

The chain joins TRBV30 to TRBJ2-3; 8 nucleotides align to TRBD1. Germline loops: CDR1 GTSNPN, CDR2 SVGIG (reference sequence). V gave up 4 bases and J gave up 3 bases; unmatched junction bases: 6. CDR3 length: 14 amino acids. CDR3 protein: CAWNWDRRTDTQYF. In DNA, the CDR3 is TGTGCCTGGAACTGGGACAGGAGGACAGATACGCAGTATTTT.

The CDR3 is CASSLSSTDTQYF. CDR3 sequence (DNA): TGTGCCAGCAGCTTAAGCAGCACAGATACGCAGTATTTT. The rearrangement uses TRBV11-3 and TRBJ2-3, with unresolved D. The V end was cut by 2 bases, the J end by 0 bases, with 3 bases between. Germline V gene lookup returns CDR1 SGHNT and CDR2 YENEEA. The CDR3 runs 13 residues.

The chain joins TRBV19 to TRBJ2-1, with 12 positions matching TRBD2. The CDR3 runs to 16 residues. Unmatched junction bases numbered 7, after V lost 4 bases and J lost 6 bases. Germline V gene data show CDR1 as LNHDA and CDR2 as SQIVND (reference sequence). The CDR3 region is CASSKSLAGGLNEQFF. The DNA for the CDR3 is TGTGCCAGTAGTAAATCACTAGCGGGGGGCCTCAATGAGCAGTTCTTC.

The table lists this clone with a count of one. The chain couples TRBV27 to TRBJ2-3; a possible D gene is TRBD1 (5 bases). Trimming shortened V by 4 bases and J by 3 bases, and 14 bases separated the two germline ends. The CDR3 runs to 15 residues. CDR1 and CDR2 (germline): MNHEY, SMNVEV (reference sequence). The CDR3 sequence is CASSSWGVGTDTQYF. The CDR3 bases are TGTGCCAGCAGTTCCTGGGGCGTCGGGACAGATACGCAGTATTTT.

CDR3 loop: CASSIGQGGQPQHF. The DNA for the CDR3 is TGTGCCAGTAGTATAGGGCAGGGGGGTCAGCCCCAGCATTTT. This chain links TRBV19 with TRBJ1-5, with 7 bases fitting TRBD1. The CDR3 runs 14 residues. The V gene's germline CDR1 is LNHDA and CDR2 SQIVND (reference sequence). V lost 1 base and J lost 6; bases outside the gene matches: 3.

In its sample, this clone was seen once. The chain uses TRBV11-2 and TRBJ2-7; TRBD1 might be the D (6 bases). The CDR3 has 13 amino acids. Germline assignment: CDR1 SGHAT and CDR2 FQNNGV. Trimming pared 5 bases from V and 3 bases from J, leaving 11 bases between. CDR3 amino acids: CASSNRRGYEQYF. In nucleotides, the CDR3 is TGTGCCAGCAGCAACCGCAGGGGCTACGAGCAGTACTTC.

This clone was seen just once. This chain uses TRBV2 with TRBJ1-5; D is possibly TRBD1 (5 bases). The CDR3 spans 15 residues. Germline loops: CDR1 SNHLY, CDR2 FYNNEI. Deletions cut 0 bases from V and 6 bases from J, with 12 bases between. CDR3 amino acids: CASSEAGGRSQPQHF. The CDR3 region has the DNA TGTGCCAGCAGTGAAGCGGGGGGTCGTTCTCAGCCCCAGCATTTT. Drawing the rest from reference TRBV2 and TRBJ1-5, the complete variable domain is EPEVTQTPSHQVTQMGQEVILRCVPISNHLYFYWYRQILGQKVEFLVSFYNNEISEKSEIFDDQFSVERPDGSNFTLKIRSTKLEDSAMYFCASSEAGGRSQPQHFGDGTRLSIL.

The rearrangement joins TRBV12-5 to TRBJ2-3; D remains ambiguous. CDR1 is LGHNT and CDR2 is FRNRAP in the germline V gene. Trimming stripped 7 bases from V and 2 bases from J, with 13 bases between. The CDR3 is 14 residues long. CDR3 amino acids: CASALGGSTDTQYF. The CDR3 DNA reads TGTGCTAGTGCCCTAGGTGGCTCCACAGATACGCAGTATTTT.